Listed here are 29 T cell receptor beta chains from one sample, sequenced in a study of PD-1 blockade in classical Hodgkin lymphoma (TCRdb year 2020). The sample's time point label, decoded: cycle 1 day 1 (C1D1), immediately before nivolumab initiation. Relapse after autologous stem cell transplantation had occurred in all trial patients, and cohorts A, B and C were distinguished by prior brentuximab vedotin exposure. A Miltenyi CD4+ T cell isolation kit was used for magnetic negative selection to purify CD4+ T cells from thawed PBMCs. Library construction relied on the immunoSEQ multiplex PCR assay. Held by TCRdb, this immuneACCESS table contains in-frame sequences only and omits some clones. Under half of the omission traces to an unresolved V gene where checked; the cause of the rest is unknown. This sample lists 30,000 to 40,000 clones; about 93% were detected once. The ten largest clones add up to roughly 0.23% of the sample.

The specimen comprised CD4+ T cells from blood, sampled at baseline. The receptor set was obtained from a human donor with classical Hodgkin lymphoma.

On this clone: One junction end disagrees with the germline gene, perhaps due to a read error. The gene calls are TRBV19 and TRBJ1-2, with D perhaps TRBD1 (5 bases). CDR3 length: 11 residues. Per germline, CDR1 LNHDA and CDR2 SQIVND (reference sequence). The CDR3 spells CASSIGEQGSF. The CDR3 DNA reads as TGTGCCAGTAGTATAGGAGAGCAGGGATCCTTC.

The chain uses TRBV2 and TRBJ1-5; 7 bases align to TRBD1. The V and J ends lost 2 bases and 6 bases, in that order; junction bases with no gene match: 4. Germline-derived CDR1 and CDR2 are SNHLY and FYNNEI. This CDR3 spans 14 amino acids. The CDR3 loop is CASSETQGGQPQHF. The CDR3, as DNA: TGTGCCAGCAGTGAAACCCAGGGGGGTCAGCCCCAGCATTTT.

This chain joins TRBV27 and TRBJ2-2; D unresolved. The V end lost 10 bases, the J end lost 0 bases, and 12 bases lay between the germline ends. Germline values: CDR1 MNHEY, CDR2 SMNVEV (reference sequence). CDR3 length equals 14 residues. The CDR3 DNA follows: TGTGCCACCCTACTGGATCCGAACACCGGGGAGCTGTTTTTT. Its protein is CATLLDPNTGELFF.

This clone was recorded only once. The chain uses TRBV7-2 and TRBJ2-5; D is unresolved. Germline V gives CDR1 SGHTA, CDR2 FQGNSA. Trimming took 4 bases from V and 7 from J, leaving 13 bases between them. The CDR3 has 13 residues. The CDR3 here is CASSSLTGWTQYF. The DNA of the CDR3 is TGTGCCAGCAGCTCCTTAACCGGGTGGACCCAGTACTTC.

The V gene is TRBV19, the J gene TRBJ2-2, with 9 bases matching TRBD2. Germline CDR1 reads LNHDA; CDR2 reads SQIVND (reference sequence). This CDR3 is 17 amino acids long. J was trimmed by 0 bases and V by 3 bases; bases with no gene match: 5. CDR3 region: CASSIDSGRANTGELFF. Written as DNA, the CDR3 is TGTGCCAGTAGTATTGATAGCGGGAGAGCGAACACCGGGGAGCTGTTTTTT.

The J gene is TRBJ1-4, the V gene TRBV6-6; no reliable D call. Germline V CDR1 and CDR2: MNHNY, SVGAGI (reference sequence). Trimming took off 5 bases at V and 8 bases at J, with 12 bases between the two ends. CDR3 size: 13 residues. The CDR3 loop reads CASSRSRNEKLFF. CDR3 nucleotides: TGTGCCAGCAGTCGGTCCAGGAACGAAAAACTGTTTTTT.

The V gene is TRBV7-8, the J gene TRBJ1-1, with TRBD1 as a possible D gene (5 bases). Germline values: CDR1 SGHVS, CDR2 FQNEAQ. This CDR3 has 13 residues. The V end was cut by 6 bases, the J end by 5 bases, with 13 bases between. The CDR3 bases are TGTGCCAGCAGTTTTCAGGGTAGTACTGAAGCTTTCTTT. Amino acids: CASSFQGSTEAFF.

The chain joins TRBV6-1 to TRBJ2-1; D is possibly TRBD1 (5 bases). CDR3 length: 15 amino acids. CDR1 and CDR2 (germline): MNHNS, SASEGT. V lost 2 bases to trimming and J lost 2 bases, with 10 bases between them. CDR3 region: CASSENLGPYNEQFF. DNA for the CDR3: TGTGCCAGCAGTGAAAATTTGGGGCCCTACAATGAGCAGTTCTTC.

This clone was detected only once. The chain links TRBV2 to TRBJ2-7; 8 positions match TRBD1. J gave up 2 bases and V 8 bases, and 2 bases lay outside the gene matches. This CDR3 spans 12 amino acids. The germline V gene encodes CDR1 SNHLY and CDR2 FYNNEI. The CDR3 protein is CASRDRPYEQYF. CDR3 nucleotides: TGTGCCAGCCGGGACAGGCCCTACGAGCAGTACTTC.

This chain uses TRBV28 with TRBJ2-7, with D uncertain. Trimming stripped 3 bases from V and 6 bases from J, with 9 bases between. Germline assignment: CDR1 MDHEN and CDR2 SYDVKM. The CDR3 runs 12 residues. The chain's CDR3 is CASSFSKLEQYF. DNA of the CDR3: TGTGCCAGCAGTTTCTCAAAACTCGAGCAGTACTTC.

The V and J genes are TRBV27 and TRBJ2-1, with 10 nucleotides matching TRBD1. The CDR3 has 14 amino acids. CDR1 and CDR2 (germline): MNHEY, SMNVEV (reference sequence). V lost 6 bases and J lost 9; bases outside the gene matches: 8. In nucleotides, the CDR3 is TGTGCCAGCAGCCGACAGGGGGCGCGGAGTGAGCAGTTCTTC. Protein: CASSRQGARSEQFF.

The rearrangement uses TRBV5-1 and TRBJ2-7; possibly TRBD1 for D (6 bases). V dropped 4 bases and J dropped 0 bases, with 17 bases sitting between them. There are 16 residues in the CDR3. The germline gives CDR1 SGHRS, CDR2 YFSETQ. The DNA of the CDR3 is TGCGCCAGCAGCGTCTCCTTAACAGGGAGCTCCTACGAGCAGTACTTC. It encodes CASSVSLTGSSYEQYF.

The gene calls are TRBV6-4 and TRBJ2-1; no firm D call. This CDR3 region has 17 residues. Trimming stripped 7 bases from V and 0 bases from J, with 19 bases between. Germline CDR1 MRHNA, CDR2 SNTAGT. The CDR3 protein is CASIRSWRFSSYNEQFF. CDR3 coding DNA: TGTGCCAGCATCCGTTCTTGGCGGTTTAGCTCCTACAATGAGCAGTTCTTC.

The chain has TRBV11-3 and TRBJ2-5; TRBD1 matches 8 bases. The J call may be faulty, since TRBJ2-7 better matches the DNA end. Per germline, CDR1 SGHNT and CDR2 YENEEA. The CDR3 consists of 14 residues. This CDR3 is CASSPRAGGSEQYF. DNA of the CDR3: TGTGCCAGCAGCCCACGGGCAGGGGGCTCCGAGCAGTACTTC.

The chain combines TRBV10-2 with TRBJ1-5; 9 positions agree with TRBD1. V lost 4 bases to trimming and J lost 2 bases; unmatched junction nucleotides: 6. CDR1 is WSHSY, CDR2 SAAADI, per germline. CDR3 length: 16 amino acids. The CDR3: CASSVGTGLRNQPQHF. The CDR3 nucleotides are TGCGCCAGCAGTGTTGGGACAGGGTTGCGCAATCAGCCCCAGCATTTT.

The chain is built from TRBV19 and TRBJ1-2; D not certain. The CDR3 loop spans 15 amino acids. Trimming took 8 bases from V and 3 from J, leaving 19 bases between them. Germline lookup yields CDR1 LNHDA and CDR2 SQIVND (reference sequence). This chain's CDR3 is CASRGQAWGDYGYTF. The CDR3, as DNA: TGTGCCAGTCGAGGCCAAGCGTGGGGTGACTATGGCTACACCTTC.

In DNA form, the CDR3 reads TGTGCCAGCTCCCTGGGACAGGCCACAGATACGCAGTATTTT. Its translation: CASSLGQATDTQYF. V gene TRBV6-4 combines with J gene TRBJ2-3, with 8 bases matching TRBD1. With 8 bases clipped from V and 2 bases from J, the junction kept 6 bases outside the gene matches. The V gene's germline CDR1 is MRHNA and CDR2 SNTAGT. The CDR3 contains 14 residues.

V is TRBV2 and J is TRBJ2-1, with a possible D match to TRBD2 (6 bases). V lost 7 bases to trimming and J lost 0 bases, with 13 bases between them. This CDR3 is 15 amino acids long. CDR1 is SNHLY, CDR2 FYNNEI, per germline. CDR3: CASKAGRSSYNEQFF. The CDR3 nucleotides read TGTGCCAGCAAGGCGGGGCGGAGCTCCTACAATGAGCAGTTCTTC.

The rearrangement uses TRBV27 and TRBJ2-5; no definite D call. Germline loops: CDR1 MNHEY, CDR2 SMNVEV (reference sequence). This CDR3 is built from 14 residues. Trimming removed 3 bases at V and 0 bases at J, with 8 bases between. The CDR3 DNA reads TGTGCCAGCAGTTTCGGAAGGAACCAAGAGACCCAGTACTTC. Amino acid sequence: CASSFGRNQETQYF.

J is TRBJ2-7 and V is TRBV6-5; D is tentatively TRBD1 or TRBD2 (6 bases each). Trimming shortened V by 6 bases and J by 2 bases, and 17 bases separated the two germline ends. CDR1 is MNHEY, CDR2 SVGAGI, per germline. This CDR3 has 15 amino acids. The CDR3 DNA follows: TGTGCCAGCAGGTCTCTCGGGGGCCGAGCCTACGAGCAGTACTTC. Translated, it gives CASRSLGGRAYEQYF.

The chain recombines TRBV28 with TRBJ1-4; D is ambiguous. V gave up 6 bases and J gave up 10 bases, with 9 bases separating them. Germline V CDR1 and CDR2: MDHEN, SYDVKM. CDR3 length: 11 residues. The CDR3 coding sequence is TGTGCCAGCAGATCATCGGGAAAACTGTTTTTT. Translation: CASRSSGKLFF. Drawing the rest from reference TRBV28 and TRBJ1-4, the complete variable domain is DVKVTQSSRYLVKRTGEKVFLECVQDMDHENMFWYRQDPGLGLRLIYFSYDVKMKEKGDIPEGYSVSREKKERFSLILESASTNQTSMYLCASRSSGKLFFGSGTQLSVL.

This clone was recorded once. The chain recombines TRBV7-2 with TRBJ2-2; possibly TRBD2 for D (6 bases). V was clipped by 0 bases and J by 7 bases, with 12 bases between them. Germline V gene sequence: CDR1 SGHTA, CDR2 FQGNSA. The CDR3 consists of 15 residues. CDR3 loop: CASSLAGGMVGELFF. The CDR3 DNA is TGTGCCAGCAGCTTAGCAGGCGGGATGGTCGGGGAGCTGTTTTTT.

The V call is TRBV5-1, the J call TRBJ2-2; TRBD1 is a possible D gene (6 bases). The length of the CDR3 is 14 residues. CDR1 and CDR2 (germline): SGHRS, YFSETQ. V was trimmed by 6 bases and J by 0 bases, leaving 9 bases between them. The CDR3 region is CASIGTSNTGELFF. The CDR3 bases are TGCGCCAGCATTGGGACATCGAACACCGGGGAGCTGTTTTTT.

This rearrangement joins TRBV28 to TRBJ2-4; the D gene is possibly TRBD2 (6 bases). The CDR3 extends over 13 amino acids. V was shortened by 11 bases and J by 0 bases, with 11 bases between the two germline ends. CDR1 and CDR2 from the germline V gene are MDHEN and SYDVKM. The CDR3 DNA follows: TGTGCCTGCGGGATACTAGCCAAAAACATTCAGTACTTC. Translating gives CACGILAKNIQYF. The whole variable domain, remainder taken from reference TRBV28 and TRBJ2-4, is DVKVTQSSRYLVKRTGEKVFLECVQDMDHENMFWYRQDPGLGLRLIYFSYDVKMKEKGDIPEGYSVSREKKERFSLILESASTNQTSMYLCACGILAKNIQYFGAGTRLSVL.

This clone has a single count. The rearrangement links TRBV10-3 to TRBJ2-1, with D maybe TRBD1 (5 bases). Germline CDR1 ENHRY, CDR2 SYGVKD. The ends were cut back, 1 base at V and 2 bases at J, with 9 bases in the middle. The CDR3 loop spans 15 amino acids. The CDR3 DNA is TGTGCCATCAGTGAGTACATAGGGGCCTACAATGAGCAGTTCTTC. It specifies CAISEYIGAYNEQFF.

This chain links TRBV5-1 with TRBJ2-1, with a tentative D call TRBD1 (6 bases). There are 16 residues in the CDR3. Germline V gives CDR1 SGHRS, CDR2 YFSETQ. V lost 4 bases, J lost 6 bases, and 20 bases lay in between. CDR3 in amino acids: CASSPRRGTPGNEQFF. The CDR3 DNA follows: TGCGCCAGCAGCCCCCGCAGGGGCACCCCCGGCAATGAGCAGTTCTTC.

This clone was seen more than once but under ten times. The CDR3 here is CASRTGNTEAFF. CDR3 DNA sequence: TGTGCCAGCAGAACAGGGAACACTGAAGCTTTCTTT. The V gene is TRBV5-4, the J gene TRBJ1-1; maybe TRBD1 (5 bases). The CDR3 totals 12 residues. V was cut by 5 bases and J by 1 base, with 6 bases left in between. Per the germline V gene, CDR1 is SGHNT and CDR2 is YYREEE (reference sequence).

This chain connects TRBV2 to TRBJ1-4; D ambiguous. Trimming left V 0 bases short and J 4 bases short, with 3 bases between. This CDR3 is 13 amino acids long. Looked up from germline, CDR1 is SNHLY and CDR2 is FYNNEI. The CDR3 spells CASSEAINEKLFF. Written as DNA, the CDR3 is TGTGCCAGCAGTGAAGCGATTAATGAAAAACTGTTTTTT.

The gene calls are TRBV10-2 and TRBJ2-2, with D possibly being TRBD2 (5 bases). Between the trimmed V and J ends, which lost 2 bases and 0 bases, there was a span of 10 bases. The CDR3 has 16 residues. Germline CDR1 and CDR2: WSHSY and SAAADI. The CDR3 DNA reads TGCGCCAGCAGTGAGGTGGCGGGCGCGAACACCGGGGAGCTGTTTTTT. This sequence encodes CASSEVAGANTGELFF.